Presented here are 25 T cell receptor beta chains from one specimen sequenced in a study of cytomegalovirus exposure and HLA in healthy donors listed by TCRdb under 2017. To prepare the library, the immunoSEQ multiplex PCR assay was applied. The multiplex PCR relied on a mix of 60 forward primers for TCR Vbeta segments and 13 reverse primers for TCR Jbeta segments. This is the immuneACCESS table as TCRdb keeps it, with only in-frame sequences that have V and J called. A part of the clones is gone; compared with another copy, unresolved V genes explain less than half, and the rest is unexplained. Present in this sample are over 200,000 clones, approximately 90% of which were seen just once. The top ten constitute approximately 1% of the sample. Sequencing used PBMCs. These receptors all come from a woman aged 18-29 years in good health and CMV-seronegative.

V gene TRBV5-1 combines with J gene TRBJ2-2, with D unresolved. The CDR3 runs to 16 residues. Germline V gives CDR1 SGHRS, CDR2 YFSETQ. V was pared by 0 bases and J by 4 bases, with 13 bases between. As DNA, the CDR3 is TGCGCCAGCAGCTTGGTACGCCAAGCTAGCACCGGGGAGCTGTTTTTT. Its protein is CASSLVRQASTGELFF.

The chain links TRBV5-1 to TRBJ2-7, with TRBD1 matching 9 bases. V shed 5 bases, J shed 5 bases, and the junction held 5 bases outside the gene matches. Germline loops: CDR1 SGHRS, CDR2 YFSETQ. The CDR3 consists of 13 residues. The CDR3 DNA is TGCGCCAGCAGGAGGGACAGGGTCGACGAGCAGTACTTC. Translation gives CASRRDRVDEQYF.

The chain couples TRBV14 to TRBJ2-5; a possible D gene is TRBD2 (6 bases). Germline CDR1 is SGHDN and CDR2 is FVKESK. The CDR3 runs to 13 residues. V was cut by 4 bases and J by 11 bases, with 17 bases left in between. For the CDR3, the DNA is TGTGCCAGCAGCCGGACCTCGACGGGGGAGCAGTACTTC. This sequence encodes CASSRTSTGEQYF.

In its sample, this clone was seen once. The rearrangement uses TRBV12-5 and TRBJ2-2; D call uncertain. V shed 3 bases and J shed 1 base, with 3 bases lying between them. The CDR3 runs to 13 residues. From germline, CDR1 is LGHNT and CDR2 FRNRAP. CDR3 nucleotide sequence: TGTGCTAGTGGTTTACAGAACACCGGGGAGCTGTTTTTT. Translating it yields CASGLQNTGELFF.

This rearrangement joins TRBV20-1 to TRBJ1-1; the D is unclear. The CDR3 contains 8 residues. V lost 5 bases and J 11 bases, leaving 6 bases between the germline ends. Germline V CDR1 and CDR2: DFQATT, SNEGSKA (reference sequence). As DNA, the CDR3 is TGCAGTGCTCAGGCGGCTTTCTTT. The encoded protein is CSAQAAFF.

This chain joins TRBV2 and TRBJ2-4; TRBD2 is a possible D gene (6 bases). The CDR3 is made up of 14 amino acids. With 7 bases removed from V and 0 bases from J, the gap between germline ends came to 10 bases. The germline V gene has CDR1 SNHLY and CDR2 FYNNEI. CDR3 nucleotide sequence: TGTGCCAGCAACCGGGGACTAGCCAAAAACATTCAGTACTTC. Translated: CASNRGLAKNIQYF.

This chain connects TRBV7-9 to TRBJ1-3; 7 bases map to TRBD1. The V gene end was trimmed by 4 bases and the J gene end by 2 bases; junction bases not matched to a gene: 11. Germline V lookup: CDR1 SEHNR, CDR2 FQNEAQ (reference sequence). The CDR3 extends over 17 amino acids. CDR3 nucleotide sequence: TGTGCCAGCAGCTCGCAGCCCGGACAGGAGGCTGGAAACACCATATATTTT. Translated: CASSSQPGQEAGNTIYF.

The chain joins TRBV7-9 to TRBJ1-2; 7 nucleotides align to TRBD1. Germline V gene data show CDR1 as SEHNR and CDR2 as FQNEAQ (reference sequence). Trimming at V came to 5 bases and at J to 4 bases, leaving 10 bases not matched to a gene. The CDR3 has 15 amino acids. DNA of the CDR3: TGTGCCAGCAGCCCCGTCCTGACAGGGCTCTATGGCTACACCTTC. It translates to CASSPVLTGLYGYTF.

The J gene is TRBJ2-1, the V gene TRBV2; TRBD2 is a possible D gene (5 bases). The CDR3 covers 13 residues. Germline CDR1 is SNHLY and CDR2 is FYNNEI. V was shortened by 4 bases and J by 8 bases, with 12 bases between the two germline ends. The CDR3 loop reads CASSVSGFYEQFF. DNA for the CDR3: TGTGCCAGCAGTGTTTCGGGGTTCTATGAGCAGTTCTTC.

The genes are TRBV6-5 and TRBJ1-3; D not certain. The CDR3 loop spans 14 amino acids. Germline assignment: CDR1 MNHEY and CDR2 SVGAGI. V was clipped by 6 bases and J by 0 bases, with 9 bases between them. The CDR3 sequence: CASSRAVSGNTIYF. The CDR3 DNA is TGTGCCAGCAGCCGCGCGGTCTCTGGAAACACCATATATTTT.

The rearrangement links TRBV11-2 to TRBJ2-5; D possibly corresponds to TRBD2 (5 bases). Germline lookup yields CDR1 SGHAT and CDR2 FQNNGV. V dropped 5 bases and J dropped 11 bases, with 18 bases sitting between them. CDR3 length: 13 amino acids. Here the CDR3 reads CASSPYRAREQYF. CDR3 DNA: TGTGCCAGCAGCCCATACAGAGCAAGGGAGCAGTACTTC.

This chain uses TRBV30 with TRBJ2-3; 9 bases are a match to TRBD1. With 5 bases clipped from V and 5 bases from J, the junction kept 8 bases outside the gene matches. This CDR3 contains 14 residues. Germline V lookup: CDR1 GTSNPN, CDR2 SVGIG (reference sequence). The CDR3 region is CAWCLPDRGDTQYF. The CDR3 bases are TGTGCCTGGTGCTTGCCGGACAGGGGAGATACGCAGTATTTT. Variable domain in full (rest from reference TRBV30 and TRBJ2-3): SQTIHQWPATLVQPVGSPLSLECTVEGTSNPNLYWYRQAAGRGLQLLFYSVGIGQISSEVPQNLSASRPQDRQFILSSKKLLLSDSGFYLCAWCLPDRGDTQYFGPGTRLTVL.

Here the CDR3 DNA reads TGTGCCTGGTACCCGGACAGGGGCGGCGAGCAGTACTTC. This sequence encodes CAWYPDRGGEQYF. The rearrangement joins TRBV30 to TRBJ2-5; TRBD1 matches at 9 bases. The tail of the sequence fits TRBJ2-7 better, so the J call may be wrong. Germline CDR1 GTSNPN, CDR2 SVGIG (reference sequence). The CDR3 consists of 13 residues.

J is TRBJ1-2 and V is TRBV2; perhaps TRBD1 as D (5 bases). CDR1 and CDR2 (germline): SNHLY, FYNNEI. V dropped 2 bases and J dropped 4 bases, with 14 bases sitting between them. The CDR3 totals 15 residues. The CDR3 loop reads CASSERGPVGYGYTF. Here the CDR3 DNA reads TGTGCCAGCAGTGAAAGGGGTCCCGTCGGCTATGGCTACACCTTC.

This chain joins TRBV6-6 and TRBJ2-5; 10 bases are a match to TRBD1. V lost 6 bases to trimming and J lost 7 bases; unmatched junction nucleotides: 11. Germline assignment: CDR1 MNHNY and CDR2 SVGAGI (reference sequence). CDR3 length equals 15 residues. The CDR3 sequence: CASSPGTGDFRTQYF. CDR3 nucleotide sequence: TGTGCCAGCAGCCCCGGGACAGGGGACTTCAGGACCCAGTACTTC.

J is TRBJ2-3 and V is TRBV18; no firm D call. V was shortened by 4 bases and J by 2 bases, with 10 bases between the two germline ends. The CDR3 has 14 residues. In germline, CDR1 is KGHSH, CDR2 LQKENI. The CDR3 bases are TGTGCCAGCTCACTATCTTCCTCCACAGATACGCAGTATTTT. Translated, it gives CASSLSSSTDTQYF. Complete variable domain (other parts from reference TRBV18 and TRBJ2-3): NAGVMQNPRHLVRRRGQEARLRCSPMKGHSHVYWYRQLPEEGLKFMVYLQKENIIDESGMPKERFSAEFPKEGPSILRIQQVVRGDSAAYFCASSLSSSTDTQYFGPGTRLTVL.

The chain couples TRBV7-2 to TRBJ1-6; 8 nucleotides agree with TRBD1. This CDR3 has 17 amino acids. The germline CDR1 and CDR2 sequences are SGHTA and FQGNSA. V lost 2 bases, J lost 1 base, and 4 bases stayed unmatched. DNA for the CDR3: TGTGCCAGCAGCTTAATACAGGGGGGGTCCTATAATTCACCCCTCCACTTT. This sequence encodes CASSLIQGGSYNSPLHF.

The chain uses TRBV5-1 and TRBJ2-7, with D uncertain. Trimming removed 3 bases at V and 0 bases at J, with 10 bases between. This CDR3 contains 14 residues. Germline lookup yields CDR1 SGHRS and CDR2 YFSETQ. The chain's CDR3 is CASSSAGFSYEQYF. In DNA, the CDR3 is TGCGCCAGCAGCTCCGCCGGGTTCTCCTACGAGCAGTACTTC. Based on the CDR3 plus reference TRBV5-1 and TRBJ2-7, the full variable domain is KAGVTQTPRYLIKTRGQQVTLSCSPISGHRSVSWYQQTPGQGLQFLFEYFSETQRNKGNFPGRFSGRQFSNSRSEMNVSTLELGDSALYLCASSSAGFSYEQYFGPGTRLTVT.

The V gene is TRBV4-3, the J gene TRBJ2-1; D is perhaps TRBD2 (6 bases). Trimming removed 5 bases from V and 6 bases from J, with 17 bases in between. Germline V gene lookup returns CDR1 LGHNA and CDR2 YSLEER. The CDR3 consists of 15 residues. CDR3: CASSVTTRYRNEQFF. CDR3 DNA sequence: TGCGCCAGCAGCGTCACGACTAGATATCGCAATGAGCAGTTCTTC.

The V call is TRBV6-5, the J call TRBJ2-1; the match to TRBD1 covers 7 bases. J lost 6 bases, V lost 2 bases, and 4 bases had no gene match. CDR3 length: 14 residues. The germline gives CDR1 MNHEY, CDR2 SVGAGI. The CDR3 here is CASSYARTGNEQFF. CDR3 bases: TGTGCCAGCAGTTACGCCCGGACAGGCAATGAGCAGTTCTTC.

The gene calls are TRBV4-3 and TRBJ2-2; D possibly corresponds to TRBD1 (5 bases). CDR1 is LGHNA and CDR2 is YSLEER in the germline V gene. V lost 1 base and J lost 2, with 14 bases in between. The CDR3 contains 17 residues. The CDR3, as DNA: TGCGCCAGCAGCCAAGCAGACAGTCGACCAAACACCGGGGAGCTGTTTTTT. Protein product: CASSQADSRPNTGELFF.

The genes are TRBV5-1 and TRBJ2-5, with 9 bases identical to TRBD1. The CDR3 totals 16 residues. Per the germline V gene, CDR1 is SGHRS and CDR2 is YFSETQ. With 4 bases clipped from V and 4 bases from J, the junction kept 11 bases outside the gene matches. CDR3 DNA: TGCGCCAGCAGCCTAATCCAGACAGGGGGACGAGAGACCCAGTACTTC. The encoded protein is CASSLIQTGGRETQYF.

V gene TRBV13 combines with J gene TRBJ2-1, with D possibly being TRBD2 (5 bases). The CDR3 has 13 amino acids. Per the germline V gene, CDR1 is PRHDT and CDR2 is FYEKMQ (reference sequence). V was clipped by 6 bases and J by 8 bases, with 14 bases between them. DNA for the CDR3: TGTGCCAGCAGAGAACTGAGGGCGGATGAGCAGTTCTTC. Translating gives CASRELRADEQFF.

CDR3 amino acids: CASSLAWLYEQYF. In nucleotides, the CDR3 is TGTGCCAGCAGCTTAGCCTGGCTTTACGAGCAGTACTTC. This sequence joins TRBV7-2 and TRBJ2-7; D is unresolved. Trimming shortened V by 0 bases and J by 4 bases, and 7 bases separated the two germline ends. The CDR3 is made up of 13 amino acids. Germline V gives CDR1 SGHTA, CDR2 FQGNSA. Together with reference TRBV7-2 and TRBJ2-7, the CDR3 gives the full variable domain: GAGVSQSPSNKVTEKGKDVELRCDPISGHTALYWYRQSLGQGLEFLIYFQGNSAPDKSGLPSDRFSAERTGGSVSTLTIQRTQQEDSAVYLCASSLAWLYEQYFGPGTRLTVT.

On this clone itself: A junction boundary mismatches the germline segment, possibly from a read error. V usage is TRBV27 and J usage is TRBJ1-2; D gene unclear. This CDR3 is 12 amino acids long. From germline, CDR1 is MNHEY and CDR2 SMNVEV (reference sequence). CDR3 DNA: TGTGCCAGCAGTTTCCGGGGATATGTCTACACCTTC. Its translation: CASSFRGYVYTF.